The TCR beta chain under discussion was sequenced for a study of CXCR3-negative and CXCR3-positive naive CD8 T cells. Study overall: Total TRB output reached about 150 million reads, about 1.5 +/- 0.3 million per library.

CDR3 length equals 14 residues. Germline CDR1 is DFQATT and CDR2 is SNEGSKA (reference sequence). Overall study findings and caveats: Diversity proved comparably high across both naive subsets and much lower in memory CD8+ cells. For naive cells, CXCR3-negative and CXCR3-positive subsets had similar TRBV-TRBJ usage; for memory cells, usage differed. CXCR3 levels fell partly with cryopreservation; most assays relied on fresh PBMCs.

As for this clonotype: The antigen remains undetermined.

Researchers prepared the TRB cDNA libraries using 5' RACE with UMI labels. TCRdb reprocessed the 5' RACE reads and stores each CDR3 protein as one record, lacking DNA. Its table records 20,000 to 25,000 distinct CDR3 sequences. Sequences were obtained from memory CD8+ T cells from blood. The V and J genes are TRBV20-1 and TRBJ2-7; TCRdb reports TRBD2, a call that lacks DNA to check it against. This clonotype was obtained from a human donor in good health. Some clones in this sample may be carry-over from other donors' samples. The CDR3 region is CSARGLAGTHEQYF.